Shown below are 17 T cell receptor beta chains from a single sample sequenced in a study of shared clonotypes between healthy human individuals. The table came from immunoSEQ multiplex PCR; TCRdb's copy has only in-frame clones and leaves some out. This repertoire shows 2 million to 2.5 million clones, about 92% found once; its top ten account for about 0.41%. The sample comprised naive CD4+ T cells from PBMCs. As for subset: CD45RA+ positively selected. These TCRs come from a man aged 18 to 35 in good health. Some clones in this sample may be carry-over from other donors' samples.

V and J are TRBV7-3 and TRBJ1-2; D call uncertain. The CDR3 runs 13 residues. The V end lost 3 bases, the J end lost 3 bases, and 8 bases lay between the germline ends. CDR1 is SGHTA, CDR2 FQGTGA, per germline. The CDR3 reads CASSFYTDYGYTF. The CDR3 region has the DNA TGTGCCAGCAGCTTCTACACCGACTATGGCTACACCTTC.

The sample holds one count of this clone. This chain connects TRBV7-2 to TRBJ2-1, with D perhaps TRBD2 (6 bases). Germline CDR1 and CDR2: SGHTA and FQGNSA. V was pared by 3 bases and J by 3 bases, with 9 bases between. The CDR3 is 14 residues long. CDR3: CASSLSSVYNEQFF. CDR3 sequence (DNA): TGTGCCAGCAGCTTGTCTAGCGTCTACAATGAGCAGTTCTTC.

This clone showed up just once. Within the sample, other DNA sequences also encode this same CDR3. This chain links TRBV5-1 with TRBJ1-4; no clear D. Deletions cut 4 bases from V and 5 bases from J, with 12 bases between. CDR1 is SGHRS, CDR2 YFSETQ, per germline. This CDR3 has 14 residues. CDR3 amino acids: CASSLAGANEKLFF. The CDR3 nucleotides read TGCGCCAGCAGCCTCGCGGGCGCCAATGAAAAACTGTTTTTT.

The chain employs TRBV6-1 and TRBJ1-2, with D unresolved. Between the trimmed V and J ends, which lost 6 bases and 0 bases, there was a span of 11 bases. Germline V lookup: CDR1 MNHNS, CDR2 SASEGT. CDR3 length: 14 residues. The CDR3 DNA follows: TGTGCCAGCAGGCCAAAACAGACTAACTATGGCTACACCTTC. Its translation: CASRPKQTNYGYTF.

The genes are TRBV4-2 and TRBJ1-2, with a tentative D call TRBD1 (6 bases). Trimming left V 4 bases short and J 1 base short, with 19 bases between. The CDR3 loop spans 17 amino acids. Germline V gene lookup returns CDR1 LGHNA and CDR2 YNFKEQ. CDR3 in DNA: TGTGCCAGCAGCCGCCTTCACCGGGACACATTTAACTATGGCTACACCTTC. This sequence encodes CASSRLHRDTFNYGYTF.

The chain links TRBV9 to TRBJ2-1; perhaps D is TRBD1 or TRBD2 (5 bases each). Between the trimmed V and J ends, which lost 4 bases and 2 bases, there was a span of 22 bases. CDR3 length: 18 residues. The germline V gene has CDR1 SGDLS and CDR2 YYNGEE. CDR3 region: CASSPQGGGIGAYNEQFF. The CDR3 nucleotides are TGTGCCAGCAGCCCCCAGGGTGGGGGAATTGGGGCCTACAATGAGCAGTTCTTC.

The chain uses TRBV10-1 and TRBJ2-1; D is unresolved. This CDR3 is 16 amino acids long. Trimming took off 0 bases at V and 4 bases at J, with 13 bases between the two ends. In germline, CDR1 is WNHNN, CDR2 SYGVQD (reference sequence). The CDR3 DNA reads as TGCGCCAGCAGTGAGTCAAGGGTCGGTCTTTACAATGAGCAGTTCTTC. Amino acid sequence: CASSESRVGLYNEQFF.

CDR3 DNA: TGTGCCAGCAGCTTAGCGCTGGATATGGTGCAGTTCTTC. It is translated as CASSLALDMVQFF. V and J are TRBV7-2 and TRBJ2-1, with unresolved D. Germline assignment: CDR1 SGHTA and CDR2 FQGNSA. The CDR3 is made up of 13 amino acids. V gave up 0 bases and J gave up 12 bases, with 12 bases separating them.

This chain joins TRBV2 and TRBJ1-6, with D possibly being TRBD1 (5 bases). Germline lookup yields CDR1 SNHLY and CDR2 FYNNEI. This CDR3 spans 13 amino acids. The germline V and J ends were trimmed by 7 bases and 10 bases, with 14 bases remaining between them. CDR3 sequence: CASNVQAGSPLHF. The DNA for the CDR3 is TGTGCCAGCAATGTACAGGCAGGGTCACCCCTCCACTTT. Drawing the rest from reference TRBV2 and TRBJ1-6, the complete variable domain is EPEVTQTPSHQVTQMGQEVILRCVPISNHLYFYWYRQILGQKVEFLVSFYNNEISEKSEIFDDQFSVERPDGSNFTLKIRSTKLEDSAMYFCASNVQAGSPLHFGNGTRLTVT.

The chain links TRBV6-1 to TRBJ1-2; the D is unclear. CDR1 and CDR2 (germline): MNHNS, SASEGT. The CDR3 sequence is 13 residues long. Trimming took off 8 bases at V and 4 bases at J, with 14 bases between the two ends. CDR3 nucleotide sequence: TGTGCCAGCCGGGAGACGGCAAGCTATGGCTACACCTTC. Its translation is CASRETASYGYTF.

This clone was picked up a small number of times. The chain uses TRBV7-9 and TRBJ1-1; a possible D gene is TRBD1 (5 bases). In germline, CDR1 is SEHNR, CDR2 FQNEAQ (reference sequence). The CDR3 spans 15 residues. Trimming removed 5 bases at V and 12 bases at J, with 25 bases between. CDR3 residues: CASSARQRREVLSFF. DNA for the CDR3: TGTGCCAGCAGCGCCCGACAGCGTAGGGAGGTTCTGTCTTTCTTT.

This chain links TRBV5-1 with TRBJ2-7, with 11 nucleotides matching TRBD1. The germline CDR1 and CDR2 sequences are SGHRS and YFSETQ. This CDR3 has 15 amino acids. With 1 base clipped from V and 3 bases from J, the junction kept 3 bases outside the gene matches. The CDR3 DNA reads as TGCGCCAGCAGCTTGTTTGGGACAGGGGGCTACGAGCAGTACTTC. Translation gives CASSLFGTGGYEQYF.

J is TRBJ2-1 and V is TRBV2, with D hard to call. The CDR3 extends over 14 amino acids. V lost 5 bases and J lost 9, with 17 bases in between. CDR1 and CDR2 from the germline V gene are SNHLY and FYNNEI. CDR3 in amino acids: CASSTLTPAGEQFF. The CDR3 nucleotides read TGTGCCAGCAGTACCCTAACTCCTGCAGGTGAGCAGTTCTTC.

The chain uses TRBV6-6 and TRBJ2-2; 9 bases are a match to TRBD2. Germline CDR1 reads MNHNY; CDR2 reads SVGAGI (reference sequence). Losses at the gene ends were 2 bases for V and 5 bases for J; bases not matched to a gene: 6. The CDR3 consists of 16 residues. CDR3 region: CASSYPTSGHTGELFF. CDR3 sequence (DNA): TGTGCCAGCAGTTACCCCACTAGCGGGCATACCGGGGAGCTGTTTTTT.

This chain joins TRBV5-1 and TRBJ2-2, with 12 nucleotides matching TRBD1. The V and J ends lost 5 bases and 3 bases, in that order; junction bases with no gene match: 20. The CDR3 is made up of 21 amino acids. The germline CDR1 and CDR2 sequences are SGHRS and YFSETQ. In nucleotides, the CDR3 is TGCGCCAGCAGATGGACCGGGACAGGGGGCGCGAAAGCTCTTTACACCGGGGAGCTGTTTTTT. Amino acids: CASRWTGTGGAKALYTGELFF.

V usage is TRBV14 and J usage is TRBJ1-1; the D is unclear. Germline assignment: CDR1 SGHDN and CDR2 FVKESK. V was pared by 1 base and J by 7 bases, with 16 bases between. The length of the CDR3 is 15 residues. The DNA of the CDR3 is TGTGCCAGCAGCCAAGGAATGGGCCCTTACGGTGAAGCTTTCTTT. It codes for CASSQGMGPYGEAFF.

CDR3 in amino acids: CASTNSRVTDTQYF. CDR3 DNA sequence: TGTGCCAGCACTAACAGCAGGGTCACAGATACGCAGTATTTT. The genes are TRBV7-2 and TRBJ2-3; D may be TRBD1 (5 bases). From germline, CDR1 is SGHTA and CDR2 FQGNSA. V lost 7 bases, J lost 2 bases, and 13 bases lay in between. The CDR3 extends over 14 amino acids.